These 30 T cell receptor beta chains were all obtained from the same sample, sequenced in a study of blood T cell repertoires in COVID-19. Repertoires were generated with immunoSEQ multiplex PCR, while TCRdb's copy carries only in-frame clones and drops some. The table lists about 65,000 clones, 90% of them singletons. Sequencing used peripheral blood. The source of these receptors is a man aged 60 to 69 with acute or convalescent COVID-19.

This clone was observed a single time. The chain links TRBV27 to TRBJ2-7; TRBD1 aligns across 10 bases. The CDR3 runs 16 residues. Germline V gives CDR1 MNHEY, CDR2 SMNVEV (reference sequence). V was clipped by 4 bases and J by 4 bases; unmatched bases: 10. The CDR3 here is CASSSSRGTGVYEQYF. DNA for the CDR3: TGTGCCAGCAGTTCATCCCGAGGGACAGGGGTGTACGAGCAGTACTTC.

The rearrangement uses TRBV19 and TRBJ2-7; 7 bases fit TRBD1. The germline CDR1 and CDR2 sequences are LNHDA and SQIVND (reference sequence). Losses at the gene ends were 1 base for V and 0 bases for J; bases not matched to a gene: 3. This CDR3 has 15 residues. The CDR3 DNA is TGTGCCAGTAGTATAGCGGGACAGACCTCCTACGAGCAGTACTTC. Its translation is CASSIAGQTSYEQYF.

This chain connects TRBV24-1 to TRBJ1-5; tentative D call: TRBD1 (5 bases). The CDR3 totals 15 residues. Germline V gene sequence: CDR1 KGHDR, CDR2 SFDVKD. V gave up 5 bases and J gave up 4 bases, with 14 bases separating them. This CDR3 reads CATSAPGGRNQPQHF. In nucleotides, the CDR3 is TGTGCCACCAGTGCACCGGGGGGACGGAATCAGCCCCAGCATTTT.

The V gene is TRBV6-5, the J gene TRBJ1-1; D is perhaps TRBD1 (6 bases). The CDR3 has 15 residues. Germline lookup yields CDR1 MNHEY and CDR2 SVGAGI. V was cut by 7 bases and J by 5 bases, with 20 bases left in between. CDR3 in DNA: TGTGCCAGCAACAAACAGGGTCGGAGGTGGACTGAAGCTTTCTTT. This gives the protein CASNKQGRRWTEAFF.

The table lists this clone with a count of one. The chain employs TRBV6-5 and TRBJ1-5; weak D call: TRBD1 (5 bases). The CDR3 totals 14 residues. The germline V and J ends were trimmed by 8 bases and 4 bases, with 15 bases remaining between them. The germline V gene has CDR1 MNHEY and CDR2 SVGAGI. The CDR3 loop is CASQVAGGNQPQHF. CDR3 bases: TGTGCCAGCCAAGTTGCCGGGGGAAATCAGCCCCAGCATTTT.

The genes are TRBV19 and TRBJ1-5; no clear D gene. Germline V CDR1 and CDR2: LNHDA, SQIVND (reference sequence). There are 17 residues in the CDR3. V gave up 4 bases and J gave up 0 bases, with 16 bases separating them. CDR3 loop: CASSTSLGSYSNQPQHF. CDR3 nucleotide sequence: TGTGCCAGTAGTACCTCTTTAGGGAGCTATAGCAATCAGCCCCAGCATTTT.

The chain links TRBV5-1 to TRBJ1-3; perhaps TRBD1 as D (6 bases). V gave up 8 bases and J gave up 1 base, with 16 bases separating them. This CDR3 spans 15 amino acids. Per the germline V gene, CDR1 is SGHRS and CDR2 is YFSETQ. The DNA of the CDR3 is TGCGCCAGGGCACAGGGTGGCATTTCTGGAAACACCATATATTTT. Its translation is CARAQGGISGNTIYF.

This clone was picked up one time. The chain employs TRBV4-1 and TRBJ2-1; 7 bases agree with TRBD2. This CDR3 has 17 amino acids. With 4 bases clipped from V and 8 bases from J, the junction kept 17 bases outside the gene matches. CDR1 is MGHRA, CDR2 YSYEKL, per germline. CDR3 coding DNA: TGCGCCAGCAGCCTTTCGGCCAGCGGGGCCCTCGCGGATGAGCAGTTCTTC. Its protein is CASSLSASGALADEQFF.

V and J are TRBV12-5 and TRBJ1-1; 7 bases agree with TRBD1. The CDR3 consists of 14 residues. V shed 4 bases, J shed 7 bases, and the junction held 9 bases outside the gene matches. Germline-derived CDR1 and CDR2 are LGHNT and FRNRAP. The CDR3 DNA is TGTGCTAGTGGTTCGAACAGGGGTTGGATTGAAGCTTTCTTT. Protein product: CASGSNRGWIEAFF.

The chain joins TRBV4-2 to TRBJ1-2; 10 bases map to TRBD1. The germline V gene encodes CDR1 LGHNA and CDR2 YNFKEQ. The length of the CDR3 is 18 residues. The ends lost 0 bases at V and 0 bases at J; junction bases unmatched: 7. DNA for the CDR3: TGTGCCAGCAGCCAAGATGGAGGACAGGGGGTTTCTAACTATGGCTACACCTTC. Encoded protein: CASSQDGGQGVSNYGYTF.

This sequence joins TRBV5-1 and TRBJ1-4; tentatively, D is TRBD1 (5 bases). CDR1 SGHRS and CDR2 YFSETQ come from the germline V gene. The CDR3 contains 16 residues. Trimming took off 0 bases at V and 4 bases at J, with 13 bases between the two ends. CDR3 DNA: TGCGCCAGCAGCTTGGAGGGGATCCCCTTTAATGAAAAACTGTTTTTT. This translates into CASSLEGIPFNEKLFF.

The J gene is TRBJ2-7, the V gene TRBV4-1, with a possible D match to TRBD1 (6 bases). Trimming pared 1 base from V and 3 bases from J, leaving 16 bases between. The germline gives CDR1 MGHRA, CDR2 YSYEKL. The CDR3 is 16 amino acids. CDR3 amino acids: CASSQVLFRDNYEQYF. The CDR3 DNA is TGCGCCAGCAGCCAAGTCCTTTTCCGGGACAACTACGAGCAGTACTTC.

This chain connects TRBV6-5 to TRBJ1-2; 7 nucleotides line up with TRBD1. J lost 9 bases, V lost 6 bases, and 13 bases had no gene match. The CDR3 consists of 14 residues. Germline assignment: CDR1 MNHEY and CDR2 SVGAGI. The DNA of the CDR3 is TGTGCCAGCAGCCGTACAGGGGCTTCGTCGAGCTACACCTTC. Protein product: CASSRTGASSSYTF.

This clone was picked up one time. CDR3 region: CASSLAIPWGVRSNSPLHF. The CDR3 coding sequence is TGCGCCAGCAGCTTGGCCATCCCTTGGGGGGTCCGGTCTAATTCACCCCTCCACTTT. V gene TRBV5-1 combines with J gene TRBJ1-6; maybe TRBD1 (5 bases). CDR3 length equals 19 residues. The ends were cut back, 0 bases at V and 6 bases at J, with 22 bases in the middle. Germline V CDR1 and CDR2: SGHRS, YFSETQ.

The chain employs TRBV6-6 and TRBJ1-4; D may be TRBD1 (6 bases). This CDR3 is built from 15 residues. The V and J ends lost 0 bases and 8 bases respectively, with 13 bases between them. Germline V gene sequence: CDR1 MNHNY, CDR2 SVGAGI (reference sequence). The CDR3 here is CASSYSVQGGEKLFF. DNA for the CDR3: TGTGCCAGCAGTTACTCGGTACAGGGAGGGGAAAAACTGTTTTTT.

A single count supports this clone. V usage is TRBV4-1 and J usage is TRBJ2-1; unclear D gene. V was shortened by 4 bases and J by 3 bases, with 10 bases between the two germline ends. The CDR3 has 14 amino acids. Germline V gene data show CDR1 as MGHRA and CDR2 as YSYEKL. The CDR3 region is CASSPADIYNEQFF. For the CDR3, the DNA is TGCGCCAGCAGCCCCGCTGACATCTACAATGAGCAGTTCTTC.

The J gene is TRBJ1-1, the V gene TRBV5-4; 7 bases are a match to TRBD1. From germline, CDR1 is SGHNT and CDR2 YYREEE (reference sequence). There are 16 residues in the CDR3. V shed 2 bases and J 2 bases; nucleotides not matched to a gene: 9. The CDR3 DNA is TGTGCCAGCAGCTTTGGGTATAAGGGGGCCAACACTGAAGCTTTCTTT. This codes for CASSFGYKGANTEAFF.

The rearrangement joins TRBV5-1 to TRBJ2-7, with 11 bases fitting TRBD2. Trimming at V came to 4 bases and at J to 0 bases, leaving 9 bases not matched to a gene. Germline lookup yields CDR1 SGHRS and CDR2 YFSETQ. This CDR3 contains 17 residues. CDR3 nucleotides: TGCGCCAGCAGCCCATCAACTAGCGGGGGTCCCTCCTACGAGCAGTACTTC. The encoded protein is CASSPSTSGGPSYEQYF.

This clone was detected only once. The chain has TRBV11-2 and TRBJ1-3; D gene uncertain. The CDR3 length is 17 residues. The ends were cut back, 1 base at V and 2 bases at J, with 15 bases in the middle. Germline V gene data show CDR1 as SGHAT and CDR2 as FQNNGV. CDR3 loop: CASSLVLSSAAGNTIYF. The CDR3 coding sequence is TGTGCCAGCAGCTTAGTTCTTTCTTCGGCGGCTGGAAACACCATATATTTT.

The chain uses TRBV10-3 and TRBJ1-1; 10 bases line up with TRBD1. From germline, CDR1 is ENHRY and CDR2 SYGVKD. The CDR3 has 16 residues. V dropped 6 bases and J dropped 7; count of bases not matched to a gene: 14. DNA for the CDR3: TGTGCCATCAGCGCGCCGGGACAGGGGTTGGAGGGTGAAGCTTTCTTT. It is translated as CAISAPGQGLEGEAFF.

This chain joins TRBV25-1 and TRBJ1-1; 8 positions agree with TRBD1. V shed 1 base and J 7 bases; nucleotides not matched to a gene: 14. The length of the CDR3 is 17 residues. Germline CDR1 MGHDK, CDR2 SYGVNS. The DNA for the CDR3 is TGTGCCAGCAGTGAATTGGACAGGGCCCGTTCTGGTGGTGAAGCTTTCTTT. Translating it yields CASSELDRARSGGEAFF.

V and J are TRBV6-2 or TRBV6-3 and TRBJ2-4; 7 nucleotides match TRBD1. From germline, CDR1 is MNHEY and CDR2 SVGEGT. The CDR3 totals 19 residues. V lost 6 bases and J lost 0; bases outside the gene matches: 17. CDR3 protein: CASSNKPPGQVLAKNIQYF. The CDR3 DNA reads as TGTGCCAGCAGCAACAAACCTCCCGGACAGGTACTAGCCAAAAACATTCAGTACTTC.

The chain links TRBV27 to TRBJ1-5; D is perhaps TRBD1 (6 bases). Trimming stripped 3 bases from V and 5 bases from J, with 14 bases between. This CDR3 contains 15 residues. The germline gives CDR1 MNHEY, CDR2 SMNVEV (reference sequence). Here the CDR3 DNA reads TGTGCCAGCAGTTTGAGTTTGGGGGCACATCAGCCCCAGCATTTT. This codes for CASSLSLGAHQPQHF.

The gene calls are TRBV18 and TRBJ1-2, with 10 bases that match TRBD1. The length of the CDR3 is 16 residues. Germline CDR1 KGHSH, CDR2 LQKENI. The J segment lost 4 bases and the V segment lost 6 bases, leaving 11 bases of the junction unmatched. The CDR3 bases are TGTGCCAGCTCCCCAACCGGGACAGGGGTTGGCTATGGCTACACCTTC. This translates into CASSPTGTGVGYGYTF.

The genes are TRBV7-2 and TRBJ2-7; tentatively, D is TRBD1 (5 bases). The CDR3 extends over 13 amino acids. Germline V gives CDR1 SGHTA, CDR2 FQGNSA. The V gene lost 5 bases and the J gene lost 3 bases, with 11 bases spanning the gap. The CDR3 protein is CASSRQSVYEQYF. The CDR3 DNA is TGTGCCAGCAGCAGACAGTCCGTCTACGAGCAGTACTTC.

This clone appeared a few times. V gene TRBV7-8 combines with J gene TRBJ1-2, with unresolved D. This CDR3 contains 13 residues. Germline V gene sequence: CDR1 SGHVS, CDR2 FQNEAQ. Trimming left V 1 base short and J 7 bases short, with 10 bases between. In DNA, the CDR3 is TGTGCCAGCAGCTTAGTTTGGGAGTCTGGCTACACCTTC. Translated, it gives CASSLVWESGYTF. The whole variable domain, remainder taken from reference TRBV7-8 and TRBJ1-2, is GAGVSQSPRYKVAKRGQDVALRCDPISGHVSLFWYQQALGQGPEFLTYFQNEAQLDKSGLPSDRFFAERPEGSVSTLKIQRTQQEDSAVYLCASSLVWESGYTFGSGTRLTVV.

The J gene is TRBJ1-5, the V gene TRBV2; D gene ambiguous. The CDR3 totals 15 residues. Germline-derived CDR1 and CDR2 are SNHLY and FYNNEI. V dropped 4 bases and J dropped 2 bases, with 12 bases sitting between them. CDR3 DNA: TGTGCCAGCAGTGGAGGAGGTGGTGGCAATCAGCCCCAGCATTTT. It encodes CASSGGGGGNQPQHF.

This clone was seen a single time. V usage is TRBV5-6 and J usage is TRBJ2-2; no firm D call. Trimming shortened V by 0 bases and J by 4 bases, and 10 bases separated the two germline ends. CDR1 and CDR2 (germline): SGHDT, YYEEEE. CDR3 length equals 15 residues. This chain's CDR3 is CASSLAAGSTGELFF. CDR3 nucleotide sequence: TGTGCCAGCAGCTTGGCCGCAGGCAGCACCGGGGAGCTGTTTTTT.

The V call is TRBV5-1, the J call TRBJ1-3; no firm D call. Trimming removed 0 bases from V and 0 bases from J, with 7 bases in between. Germline V lookup: CDR1 SGHRS, CDR2 YFSETQ. This CDR3 spans 15 amino acids. The CDR3 DNA follows: TGCGCCAGCAGCTTGGGAGAGGGCTCTGGAAACACCATATATTTT. It encodes CASSLGEGSGNTIYF.

The J gene is TRBJ2-1, the V gene TRBV7-9, with 7 bases matching TRBD1. The V gene end was trimmed by 2 bases and the J gene end by 3 bases; junction bases not matched to a gene: 13. This CDR3 contains 18 residues. Looked up from germline, CDR1 is SEHNR and CDR2 is FQNEAQ (reference sequence). The CDR3, as DNA: TGTGCCAGCAGCTTAACGGAGAGGGGGCGCTCGTTCTACAATGAGCAGTTCTTC. Protein product: CASSLTERGRSFYNEQFF.